This TCR beta chain was found in a study of cytomegalovirus exposure and HLA in healthy donors. The wider study: An early release of data contained 70 million to 95 million unique TCRs, which came from HLA-typed donors. Overall study findings and caveats: Some V segments could not be told apart, so they were left out, TRBV6-2 and TRBV6-3 among them. Reports credit the classifier with highly specific, highly sensitive diagnosis of cytomegalovirus status. Researchers counted some 150 TCR beta chains as cytomegalovirus-associated.

In the PCR, 60 Vbeta and 13 Jbeta primers were used. Sequenced by immunoSEQ multiplex PCR; TCRdb stores in-frame clones only, minus some. Among about 130,000 clones, 75% to 90% were seen once, and the ten largest hold 4%. This CDR3 is built from 15 residues. The V and J ends lost 2 bases and 4 bases, in that order; junction bases with no gene match: 2. Per germline, CDR1 SGHDT and CDR2 YYEEEE. A note on this clone: Its antigen is still unknown.

This chain uses TRBV5-6 with TRBJ1-5; 11 nucleotides match TRBD1. The specimen sequenced was PBMCs. This TCR came from a woman aged 40 to 50 in good health and CMV-seronegative. This chain's CDR3 is CASSFGTGGNQPQHF. DNA of the CDR3: TGTGCCAGCAGCTTCGGGACAGGGGGGAATCAGCCCCAGCATTTT.